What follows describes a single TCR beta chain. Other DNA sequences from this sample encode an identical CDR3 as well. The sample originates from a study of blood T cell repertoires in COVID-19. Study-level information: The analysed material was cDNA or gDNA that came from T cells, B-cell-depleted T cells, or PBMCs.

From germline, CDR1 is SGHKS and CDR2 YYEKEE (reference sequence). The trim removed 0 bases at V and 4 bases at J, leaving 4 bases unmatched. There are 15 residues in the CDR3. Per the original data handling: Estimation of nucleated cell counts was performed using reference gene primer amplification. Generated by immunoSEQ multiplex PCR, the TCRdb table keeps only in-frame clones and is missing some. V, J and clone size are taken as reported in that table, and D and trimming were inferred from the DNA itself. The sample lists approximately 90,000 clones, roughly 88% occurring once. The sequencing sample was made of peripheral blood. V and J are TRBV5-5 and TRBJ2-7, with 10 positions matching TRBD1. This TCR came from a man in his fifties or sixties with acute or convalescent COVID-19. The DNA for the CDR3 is TGTGCCAGCAGCTTGGGGACAGGGGGATTGTACGAGCAGTACTTC. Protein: CASSLGTGGLYEQYF.